A selection of T cell receptor beta chains follows, all from one sample in a study of blood T cell repertoires in COVID-19. Measured with immunoSEQ multiplex PCR; TCRdb has only the in-frame clones, and not every one. The sample contains roughly 250,000 clones, 70% to 90% of which appear only once. Sequencing input: peripheral blood. The origin of the receptors is a man in his forties with acute or convalescent COVID-19. CDR3s include the opening cysteine and the closing phenylalanine or tryptophan. The order of the fields is J gene, V gene, D gene, clone size, CDR3 protein, CDR3 DNA. A D gene is named only where the DNA matches it firmly. Size tells how often a clone was seen (once, few, many) or the class of an expanded clone, and some rows leave it out.

J gene: TRBJ1-2; V gene: TRBV27; D gene: .; clone size: .; CDR3 protein: CASSTLSSGYTF; CDR3 DNA: TGTGCCAGCAGTACCCTTAGTTCCGGCTACACCTTC
J gene: TRBJ1-4; V gene: TRBV5-1; D gene: TRBD1; clone size: .; CDR3 protein: CASSLGQGGLSEKLFF; CDR3 DNA: TGCGCCAGCAGCTTGGGCCAAGGGGGCTTAAGTGAAAAACTGTTTTTT
J gene: TRBJ2-7; V gene: TRBV19; D gene: .; clone size: .; CDR3 protein: CASSIRGRGVDEQYF; CDR3 DNA: TGTGCCAGTAGTATACGTGGCAGGGGCGTGGACGAGCAGTACTTC
J gene: TRBJ1-5; V gene: TRBV28; D gene: TRBD1; clone size: .; CDR3 protein: CASSVTGEPQHF; CDR3 DNA: TGTGCCAGCAGCGTCACAGGGGAGCCCCAGCATTTT
J gene: TRBJ2-5; V gene: TRBV6-1; D gene: .; clone size: .; CDR3 protein: CASSDPRAALKETQYF; CDR3 DNA: TGTGCCAGCAGTGATCCCCGCGCGGCCCTCAAAGAGACCCAGTACTTC
J gene: TRBJ1-4; V gene: TRBV6-6; D gene: .; clone size: .; CDR3 protein: CASSRRGVDEKLFF; CDR3 DNA: TGTGCCAGCAGTCGCAGGGGAGTAGACGAAAAACTGTTTTTT
J gene: TRBJ1-5; V gene: TRBV6-2/TRBV6-3; D gene: TRBD1; clone size: few; CDR3 protein: CASSYLGGPQPQHF; CDR3 DNA: TGTGCCAGCAGTTACTTAGGGGGCCCTCAGCCCCAGCATTTT
J gene: TRBJ1-2; V gene: TRBV9; D gene: .; clone size: .; CDR3 protein: CASSVGGSGYTF; CDR3 DNA: TGTGCCAGCAGCGTGGGGGGTTCGGGCTACACCTTC
J gene: TRBJ2-2; V gene: TRBV3-1/TRBV3-2; D gene: TRBD1; clone size: .; CDR3 protein: CASSRQTGGNTGELFF; CDR3 DNA: TGTGCCAGCAGCCGTCAAACAGGGGGCAACACCGGGGAGCTGTTTTTT
J gene: TRBJ1-2; V gene: TRBV7-2; D gene: TRBD1; clone size: .; CDR3 protein: CASSFDRGGYTF; CDR3 DNA: TGTGCCAGCAGCTTCGACAGGGGGGGCTACACCTTC